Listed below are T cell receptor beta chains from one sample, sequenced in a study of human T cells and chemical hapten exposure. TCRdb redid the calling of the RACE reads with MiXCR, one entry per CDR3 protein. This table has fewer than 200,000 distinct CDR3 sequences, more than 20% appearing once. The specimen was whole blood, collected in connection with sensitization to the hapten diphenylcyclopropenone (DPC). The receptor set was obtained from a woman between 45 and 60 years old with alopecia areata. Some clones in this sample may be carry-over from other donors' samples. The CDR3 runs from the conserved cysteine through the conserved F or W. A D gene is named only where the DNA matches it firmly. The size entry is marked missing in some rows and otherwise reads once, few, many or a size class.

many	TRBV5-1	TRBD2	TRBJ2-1	CASSLAASSGRADEQFF	TGCGCCAGCAGCTTGGCCGCCTCTAGCGGGAGGGCCGATGAGCAGTTCTTC
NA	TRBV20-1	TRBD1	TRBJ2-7	CSAYSGTGRDEQYF	TGCAGTGCTTATTCTGGGACAGGTCGTGACGAGCAGTACTTC
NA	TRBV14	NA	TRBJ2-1	CASSQPHWSNEQFF	TGTGCCAGCAGCCAACCACACTGGTCCAATGAGCAGTTCTTC
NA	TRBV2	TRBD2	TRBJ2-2	CASREGLAGLGELFF	TGTGCCAGCAGGGAGGGACTAGCGGGACTCGGGGAGCTGTTTTTT
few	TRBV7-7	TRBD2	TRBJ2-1	CASSQELAGNNEQFF	TGTGCTAGCAGCCAGGAGCTAGCGGGGAACAATGAGCAGTTCTTC
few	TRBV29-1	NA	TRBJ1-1	CSVTGSGYTEAFF	TGCAGCGTCACAGGGTCTGGGTACACTGAAGCTTTCTTT
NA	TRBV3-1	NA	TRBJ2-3	CASSTPGVTDTQYF	TGTGCCAGCAGCACCCCCGGTGTTACAGATACGCAGTATTTT
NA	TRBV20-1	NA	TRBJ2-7	CSARRQSYEQYF	TGCAGTGCTAGACGCCAGTCCTACGAGCAGTACTTC
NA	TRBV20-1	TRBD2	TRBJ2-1	CSARDVAGISGRREQFF	TGCAGTGCTAGAGATGTCGCTGGGATTAGCGGGAGAAGAGAGCAGTTCTTC
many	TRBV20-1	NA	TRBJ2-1	CSASDRGGHTYNEQFF	TGCAGTGCTAGTGACAGAGGCGGGCACACTTACAATGAGCAGTTCTTC
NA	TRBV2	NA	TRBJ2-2	CASMGPTQATGELFF	TGTGCCAGCATGGGGCCAACCCAGGCCACCGGGGAGCTGTTTTTT
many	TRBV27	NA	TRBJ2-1	CASSLLGGSSSYNEQFF	TGTGCCAGCAGTTTATTGGGCGGGTCGAGCTCCTACAATGAGCAGTTCTTC
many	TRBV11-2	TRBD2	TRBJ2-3	CASSSIAGPTDTQYF	TGTGCCAGCAGCTCCATAGCGGGACCCACAGATACGCAGTATTTT
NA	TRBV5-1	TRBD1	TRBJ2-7	CASSLEPGGLVFEQYF	TGCGCCAGCAGCTTGGAACCAGGGGGCTTGGTTTTCGAGCAGTACTTC
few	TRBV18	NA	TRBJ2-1	CASSINNEQFF	TGTGCCAGCTCAATAAACAATGAGCAGTTCTTC
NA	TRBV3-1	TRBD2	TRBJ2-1	CASSHYSGSSYNEQFF	TGTGCCAGCAGCCATTATAGCGGGAGTTCATACAATGAGCAGTTCTTC
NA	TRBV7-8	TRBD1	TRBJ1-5	CASSLAGGAGNQPQHF	TGTGCCAGCAGCTTAGCAGGGGGCGCGGGCAATCAGCCCCAGCATTTT
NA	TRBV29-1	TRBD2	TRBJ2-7	CSVNAGGSYEQYF	TGCAGCGTTAATGCGGGGGGATCCTACGAGCAGTACTTC
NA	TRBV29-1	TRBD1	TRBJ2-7	CSGIWPGTGPYEQYF	TGCAGCGGAATCTGGCCGGGGACAGGCCCCTACGAGCAGTACTTC
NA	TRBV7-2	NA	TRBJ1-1	CASSLVVSEAFF	TGTGCCAGCAGCTTAGTAGTCAGTGAAGCTTTCTTT
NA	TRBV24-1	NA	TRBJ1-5	CATSDSGPANQPQHF	TGTGCCACCAGTGACTCAGGACCGGCCAATCAGCCCCAGCATTTT
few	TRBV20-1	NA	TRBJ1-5	CSATLGTAYSNQPQHF	TGCAGTGCTACCCTGGGGACGGCGTATAGCAATCAGCCCCAGCATTTT
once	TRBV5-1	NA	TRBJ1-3	CASSLEATGRSSGNTIYF	TGCGCCAGCAGCTTGGAGGCGACAGGACGGAGCTCTGGAAACACCATATATTTT
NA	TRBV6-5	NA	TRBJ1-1	CATYRNRDTEAFF	TGTGCCACCTATCGCAACAGGGACACTGAAGCTTTCTTT
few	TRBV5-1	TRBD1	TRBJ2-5	CASSSDRKETQYF	TGCGCCAGCAGCTCGGACAGGAAAGAGACCCAGTACTTC
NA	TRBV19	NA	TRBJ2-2	CASSPPGSWELFF	TGTGCCAGTAGTCCCCCAGGGTCATGGGAGCTGTTTTTT
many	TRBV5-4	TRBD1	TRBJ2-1	CASSLPGQGGNEQFF	TGTGCCAGCAGCCTACCGGGACAGGGAGGCAATGAGCAGTTCTTC
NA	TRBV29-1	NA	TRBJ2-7	CSVEGTEQSYEQYF	TGCAGCGTTGAAGGGACAGAACAGTCCTACGAGCAGTACTTC
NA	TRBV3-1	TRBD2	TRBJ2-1	CASSRFGSGSNEQFF	TGTGCCAGCAGCCGCTTTGGTAGCGGGAGTAATGAGCAGTTCTTC
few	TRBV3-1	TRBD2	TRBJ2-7	CASSQGTSGPPYEQYF	TGTGCCAGCAGCCAAGGGACTAGCGGGCCTCCCTACGAGCAGTACTTC
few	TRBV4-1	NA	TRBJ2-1	CASSHPGFATYNEQFF	TGCGCCAGCAGCCACCCAGGGTTCGCGACCTACAATGAGCAGTTCTTC
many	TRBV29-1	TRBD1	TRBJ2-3	CSAEGTGGGSDTQYF	TGCAGCGCCGAGGGGACAGGGGGTGGTTCAGATACGCAGTATTTT
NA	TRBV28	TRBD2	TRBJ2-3	CASRGTTYTQYF	TGTGCCAGCAGGGGGACTACTTATACGCAGTATTTT
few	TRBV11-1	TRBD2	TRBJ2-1	CASSSDGGIYNEQFF	TGTGCCAGCAGCTCCGACGGGGGGATTTACAATGAGCAGTTCTTC
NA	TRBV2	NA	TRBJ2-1	CASSGGTPSGVGEQFF	TGTGCCAGCAGTGGGGGGACACCCTCGGGGGTCGGTGAGCAGTTCTTC
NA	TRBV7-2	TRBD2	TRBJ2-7	CASSLRTSWPSYEQYF	TGTGCCAGCAGCTTGAGGACTAGCTGGCCCTCCTACGAGCAGTACTTC
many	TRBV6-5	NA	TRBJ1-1	CASRTIQGETEAFF	TGTGCCAGCAGGACCATACAGGGCGAGACTGAAGCTTTCTTT
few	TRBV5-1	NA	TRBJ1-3	CASRRSRDSGNTIYF	TGCGCCAGCAGACGTAGTAGGGACTCTGGAAACACCATATATTTT
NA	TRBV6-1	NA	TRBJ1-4	CASGPATNEKLFF	TGTGCCAGCGGTCCGGCAACTAATGAAAAACTGTTTTTT
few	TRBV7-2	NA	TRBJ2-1	CASSLAASLDNEQFF	TGTGCCAGCAGCTTAGCGGCATCTCTGGACAATGAGCAGTTCTTC
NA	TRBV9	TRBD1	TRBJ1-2	CASSRGDSNYGYTF	TGTGCCAGCAGCCGAGGGGACAGTAACTATGGCTACACCTTC
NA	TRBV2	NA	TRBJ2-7	CASSVETSGEQYF	TGTGCCAGCAGTGTCGAGACTAGTGGGGAGCAGTACTTC
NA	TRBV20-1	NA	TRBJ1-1	CSARGGTVNTEAFF	TGCAGTGCTAGAGGTGGGACGGTGAACACTGAAGCTTTCTTT
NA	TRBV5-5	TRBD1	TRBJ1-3	CASSIGTDRSGNTIYF	TGTGCCAGCAGCATCGGGACAGACCGCTCTGGAAACACCATATATTTT
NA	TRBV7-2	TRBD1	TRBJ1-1	CASRKGGTGVFEAFF	TGTGCCAGCAGAAAGGGCGGGACAGGGGTTTTTGAAGCTTTCTTT
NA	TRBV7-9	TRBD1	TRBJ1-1	CASSLTGDSSEAFF	TGTGCCAGCAGCTTGACAGGGGATTCCTCTGAAGCTTTCTTT
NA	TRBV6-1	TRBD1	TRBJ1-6	CASMISPGGNSPLHF	TGTGCCAGCATGATCTCGCCAGGGGGAAATTCACCCCTCCACTTT
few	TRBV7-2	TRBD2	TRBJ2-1	CASSFAGVSNEQFF	TGTGCCAGCAGCTTTGCGGGAGTTTCCAATGAGCAGTTCTTC
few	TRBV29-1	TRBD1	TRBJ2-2	CSYLGTGVLNTGELFF	TGCAGCTACCTCGGGACAGGGGTACTTAACACCGGGGAGCTGTTTTTT
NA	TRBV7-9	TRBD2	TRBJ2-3	CASSPGLAGVSDTQYF	TGTGCCAGCAGCCCCGGGTTAGCGGGAGTTTCAGATACGCAGTATTTT